Reported below is one T cell receptor (beta chain). No antigen is known for it. This record comes from a study of cytomegalovirus exposure and HLA in healthy donors. Findings of the study overall: Specificity for CMV antigens was confirmed in vitro for a few of the CMV-associated chains.

In the PCR, 60 Vbeta and 13 Jbeta primers were used. TCRdb's table, derived via immunoSEQ multiplex PCR, lists solely in-frame clones and lacks some. The sample comprises 180,000 or so clones, 75% to 90% of which are singletons, and around 0.34% rests with the top ten. V gave up 3 bases and J gave up 3 bases, with 12 bases separating them. The germline gives CDR1 SQVTM, CDR2 ANQGSEA. This CDR3 has 14 amino acids. This receptor was identified in a woman aged 30 to 39 in good health and CMV-seronegative. The source material was PBMCs. The chain employs TRBV29-1 and TRBJ2-4, with a possible D match to TRBD2 (7 bases). The CDR3 nucleotides are TGCAGCGTTGAGGGGGGGCGTAACAAAAACATTCAGTACTTC. It specifies CSVEGGRNKNIQYF.